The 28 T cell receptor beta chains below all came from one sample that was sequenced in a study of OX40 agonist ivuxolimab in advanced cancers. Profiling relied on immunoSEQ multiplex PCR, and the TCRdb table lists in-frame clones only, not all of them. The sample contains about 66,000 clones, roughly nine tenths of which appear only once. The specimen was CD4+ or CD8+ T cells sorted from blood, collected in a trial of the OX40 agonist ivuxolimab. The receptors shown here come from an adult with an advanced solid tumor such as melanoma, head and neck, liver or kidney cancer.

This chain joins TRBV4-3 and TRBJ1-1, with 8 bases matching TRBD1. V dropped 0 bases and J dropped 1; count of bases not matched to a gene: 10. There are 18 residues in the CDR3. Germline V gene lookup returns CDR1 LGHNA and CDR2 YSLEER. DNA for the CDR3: TGCGCCAGCAGCCAAGACTCCACAGGGGGGCGTTGGAACACTGAAGCTTTCTTT. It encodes CASSQDSTGGRWNTEAFF.

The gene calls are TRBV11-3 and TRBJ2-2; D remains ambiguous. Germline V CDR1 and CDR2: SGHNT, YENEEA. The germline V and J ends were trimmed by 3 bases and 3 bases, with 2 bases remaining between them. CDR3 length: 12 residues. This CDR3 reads CASSLYTGELFF. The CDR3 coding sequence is TGTGCCAGCAGCTTGTACACCGGGGAGCTGTTTTTT.

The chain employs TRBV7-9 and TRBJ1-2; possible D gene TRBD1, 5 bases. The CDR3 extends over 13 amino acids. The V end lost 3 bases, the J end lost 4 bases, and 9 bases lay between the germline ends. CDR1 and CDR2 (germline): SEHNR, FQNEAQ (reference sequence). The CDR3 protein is CASSFGQGYGYTF. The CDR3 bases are TGTGCCAGCAGCTTCGGACAAGGCTATGGCTACACCTTC.

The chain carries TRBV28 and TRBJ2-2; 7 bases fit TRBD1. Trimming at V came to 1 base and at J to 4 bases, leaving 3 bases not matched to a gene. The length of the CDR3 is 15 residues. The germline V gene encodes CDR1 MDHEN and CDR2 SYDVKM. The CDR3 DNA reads TGTGCCAGCAGTTTATTAGGGGGCGGCACCGGGGAGCTGTTTTTT. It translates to CASSLLGGGTGELFF.

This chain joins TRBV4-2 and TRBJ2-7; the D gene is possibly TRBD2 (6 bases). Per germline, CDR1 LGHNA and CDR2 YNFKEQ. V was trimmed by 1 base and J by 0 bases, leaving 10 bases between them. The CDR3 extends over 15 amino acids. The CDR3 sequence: CASSQARDSSYEQYF. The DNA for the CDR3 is TGTGCCAGCAGCCAAGCCCGGGACTCCTCCTACGAGCAGTACTTC.

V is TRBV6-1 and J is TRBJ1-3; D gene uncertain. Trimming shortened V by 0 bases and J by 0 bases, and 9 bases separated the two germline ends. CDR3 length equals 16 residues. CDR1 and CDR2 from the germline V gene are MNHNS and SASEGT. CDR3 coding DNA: TGTGCCAGCAGTGAAGCGCTTCTCAGCTCTGGAAACACCATATATTTT. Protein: CASSEALLSSGNTIYF.

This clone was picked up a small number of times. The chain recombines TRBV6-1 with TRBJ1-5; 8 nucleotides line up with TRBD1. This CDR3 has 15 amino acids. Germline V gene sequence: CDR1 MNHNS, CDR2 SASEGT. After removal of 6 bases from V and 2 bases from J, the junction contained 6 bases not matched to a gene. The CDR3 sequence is CASRRQGIGNQPQHF. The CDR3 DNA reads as TGTGCCAGCAGGAGACAGGGGATCGGCAATCAGCCCCAGCATTTT.

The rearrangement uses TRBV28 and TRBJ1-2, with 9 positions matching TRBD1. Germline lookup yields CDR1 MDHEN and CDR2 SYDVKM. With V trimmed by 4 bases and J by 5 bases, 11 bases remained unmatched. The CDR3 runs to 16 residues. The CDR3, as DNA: TGTGCCAGCAGTTCTTCCCAAACAGGGGGCAGGTATGGCTACACCTTC. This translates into CASSSSQTGGRYGYTF.

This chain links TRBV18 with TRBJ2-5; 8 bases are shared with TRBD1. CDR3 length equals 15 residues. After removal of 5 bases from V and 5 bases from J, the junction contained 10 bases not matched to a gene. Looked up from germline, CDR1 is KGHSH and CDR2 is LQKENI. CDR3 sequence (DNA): TGTGCCAGCTCAATATCGACAGGGGCGGTTGAGACCCAGTACTTC. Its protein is CASSISTGAVETQYF.

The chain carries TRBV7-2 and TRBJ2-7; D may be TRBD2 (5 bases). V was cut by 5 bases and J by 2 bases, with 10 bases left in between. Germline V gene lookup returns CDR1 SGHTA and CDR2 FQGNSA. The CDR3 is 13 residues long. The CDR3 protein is CASSADSAYEQYF. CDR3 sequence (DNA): TGTGCCAGCAGCGCGGACTCAGCCTACGAGCAGTACTTC.

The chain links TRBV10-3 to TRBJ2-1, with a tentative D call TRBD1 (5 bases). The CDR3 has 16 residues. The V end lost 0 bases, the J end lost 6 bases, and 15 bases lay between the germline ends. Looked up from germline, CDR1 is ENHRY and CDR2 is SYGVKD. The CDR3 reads CAISESRAGKPNEQFF. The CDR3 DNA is TGTGCCATCAGTGAGTCACGGGCAGGGAAACCCAATGAGCAGTTCTTC.

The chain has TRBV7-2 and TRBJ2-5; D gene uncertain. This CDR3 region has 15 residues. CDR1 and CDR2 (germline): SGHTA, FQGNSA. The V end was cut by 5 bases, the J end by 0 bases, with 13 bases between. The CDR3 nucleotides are TGTGCCAGCAGCCAACAATCTGGGAACCAAGAGACCCAGTACTTC. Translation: CASSQQSGNQETQYF.

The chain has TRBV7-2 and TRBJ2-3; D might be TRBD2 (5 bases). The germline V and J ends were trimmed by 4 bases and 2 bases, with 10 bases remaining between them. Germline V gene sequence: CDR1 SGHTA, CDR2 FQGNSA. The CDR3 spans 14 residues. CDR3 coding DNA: TGTGCCAGCAGCTACGGACTTTACACAGATACGCAGTATTTT. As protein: CASSYGLYTDTQYF.

The CDR3 DNA sequence: TGCAGCGTTGTGTCTAACTATGGCTACACCTTC. Amino acids: CSVVSNYGYTF. This chain links TRBV29-1 with TRBJ1-2; the D is unclear. The CDR3 runs to 11 residues. V dropped 4 bases and J dropped 0 bases, with 3 bases sitting between them. Germline loops: CDR1 SQVTM, CDR2 ANQGSEA.

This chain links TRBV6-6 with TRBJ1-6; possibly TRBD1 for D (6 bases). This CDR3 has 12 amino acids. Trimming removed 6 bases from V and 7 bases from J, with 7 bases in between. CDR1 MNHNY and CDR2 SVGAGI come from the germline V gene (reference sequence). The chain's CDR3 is CASRTGNSPLHF. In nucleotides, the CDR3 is TGTGCCAGCAGGACAGGCAATTCACCCCTCCACTTT.

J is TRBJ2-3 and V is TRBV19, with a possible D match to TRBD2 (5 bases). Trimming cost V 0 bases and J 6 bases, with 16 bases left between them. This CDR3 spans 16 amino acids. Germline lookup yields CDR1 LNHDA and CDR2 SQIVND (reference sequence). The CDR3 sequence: CASSIEVGRRGDTQYF. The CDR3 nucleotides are TGTGCCAGTAGTATAGAAGTGGGCAGGCGCGGGGATACGCAGTATTTT.

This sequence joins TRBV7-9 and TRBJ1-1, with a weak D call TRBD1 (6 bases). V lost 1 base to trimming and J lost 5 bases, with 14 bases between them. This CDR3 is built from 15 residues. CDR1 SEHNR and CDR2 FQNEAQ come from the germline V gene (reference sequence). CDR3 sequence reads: CASSLGTGASTEAFF. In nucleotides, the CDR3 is TGTGCCAGCAGCTTAGGTACGGGGGCGAGTACTGAAGCTTTCTTT.

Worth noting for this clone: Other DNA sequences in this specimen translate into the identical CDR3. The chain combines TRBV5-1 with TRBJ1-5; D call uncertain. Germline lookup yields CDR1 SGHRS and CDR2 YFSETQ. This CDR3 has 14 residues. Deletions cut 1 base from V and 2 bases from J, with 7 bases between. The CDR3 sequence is CASSLMGGNQPQHF. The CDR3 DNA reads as TGCGCCAGCAGCTTGATGGGTGGCAATCAGCCCCAGCATTTT.

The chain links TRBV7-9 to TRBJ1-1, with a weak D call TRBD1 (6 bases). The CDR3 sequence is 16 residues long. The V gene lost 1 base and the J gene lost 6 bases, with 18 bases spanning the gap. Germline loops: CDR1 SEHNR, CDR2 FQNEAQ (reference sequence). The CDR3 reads CASSLGMGARSPEAFF. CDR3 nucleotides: TGTGCCAGCAGCTTAGGGATGGGGGCGCGATCGCCTGAAGCTTTCTTT.

CDR3 in DNA: TGCGCCAGCCGGAGGGGGACAGGGGGCGCAGATACGCAGTATTTT. Translating it yields CASRRGTGGADTQYF. This chain connects TRBV5-1 to TRBJ2-3; 12 nucleotides line up with TRBD1. This CDR3 comprises 15 residues. The germline gives CDR1 SGHRS, CDR2 YFSETQ. Losses at the gene ends were 7 bases for V and 4 bases for J; bases not matched to a gene: 7.

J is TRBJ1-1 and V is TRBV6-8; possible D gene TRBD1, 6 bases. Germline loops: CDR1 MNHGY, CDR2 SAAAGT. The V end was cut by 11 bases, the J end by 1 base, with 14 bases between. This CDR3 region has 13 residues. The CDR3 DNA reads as TGTGCCCCCTACGAGGGGGGGAACACTGAAGCTTTCTTT. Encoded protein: CAPYEGGNTEAFF.

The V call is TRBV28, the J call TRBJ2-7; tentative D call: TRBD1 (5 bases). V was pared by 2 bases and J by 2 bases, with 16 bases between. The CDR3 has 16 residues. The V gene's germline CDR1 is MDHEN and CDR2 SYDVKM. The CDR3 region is CASSLPTDPRTYEQYF. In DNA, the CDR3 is TGTGCCAGCAGTTTACCGACAGACCCAAGGACCTACGAGCAGTACTTC.

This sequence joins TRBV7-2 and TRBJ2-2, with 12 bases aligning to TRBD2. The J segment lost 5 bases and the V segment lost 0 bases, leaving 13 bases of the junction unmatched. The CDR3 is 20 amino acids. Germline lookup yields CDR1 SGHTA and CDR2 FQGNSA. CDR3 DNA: TGTGCCAGCAGCTTAGCTTTTCGGGCTAGCGGGAGGGTACGGACCGGGGAGCTGTTTTTT. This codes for CASSLAFRASGRVRTGELFF.

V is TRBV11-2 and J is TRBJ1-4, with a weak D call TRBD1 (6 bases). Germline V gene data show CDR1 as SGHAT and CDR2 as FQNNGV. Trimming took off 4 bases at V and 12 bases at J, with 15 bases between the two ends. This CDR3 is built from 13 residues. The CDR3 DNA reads TGTGCCAGCAGCTATCGAAGGGGGTGGGAACTGTTTTTT. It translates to CASSYRRGWELFF.

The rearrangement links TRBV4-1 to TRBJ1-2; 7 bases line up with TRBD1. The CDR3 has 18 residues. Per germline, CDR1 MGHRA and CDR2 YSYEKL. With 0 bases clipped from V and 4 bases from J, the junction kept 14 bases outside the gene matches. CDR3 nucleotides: TGCGCCAGCAGCCAAGATGTATCGAGGACAGGCGCTTCCTATGGCTACACCTTC. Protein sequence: CASSQDVSRTGASYGYTF.

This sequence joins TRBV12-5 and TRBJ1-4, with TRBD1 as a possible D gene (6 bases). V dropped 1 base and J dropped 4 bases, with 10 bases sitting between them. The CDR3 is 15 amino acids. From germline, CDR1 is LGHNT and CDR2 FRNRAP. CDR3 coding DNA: TGTGCTAGTGGTTTGGACACAGGGCTTAATGAAAAACTGTTTTTT. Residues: CASGLDTGLNEKLFF.

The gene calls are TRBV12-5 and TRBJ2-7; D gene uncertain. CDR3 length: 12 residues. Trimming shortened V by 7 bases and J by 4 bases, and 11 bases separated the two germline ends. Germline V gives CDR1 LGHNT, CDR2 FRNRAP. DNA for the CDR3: TGTGCTAGTGCCCCTAGAGGATACGAGCAGTACTTC. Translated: CASAPRGYEQYF.

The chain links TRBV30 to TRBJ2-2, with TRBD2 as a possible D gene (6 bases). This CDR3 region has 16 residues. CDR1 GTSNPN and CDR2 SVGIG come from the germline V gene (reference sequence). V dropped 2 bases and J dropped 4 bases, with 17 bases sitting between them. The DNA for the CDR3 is TGTGCCTGGAGTCCGGACTACCGGCTGGGCACCGGGGAGCTGTTTTTT. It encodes CAWSPDYRLGTGELFF.